The source of this TCR beta chain is a study of T cell repertoires in cytomegalovirus infection. Study-wide context: CMV infection together with matching HLA type was indicated by public TCR beta signatures. Overall study findings and caveats: Ex vivo, HLA-C-restricted CMV-specific TCR beta clonotypes prevailed over the rest of the response.

TCRdb re-derived calls from the reads in MiXCR, one entry per CDR3 protein. Of a few hundred thousand distinct CDR3 sequences listed, roughly a sixth are singletons. This CDR3 is 13 amino acids long. Germline CDR1 and CDR2: MDHEN and SYDVKM. V was shortened by 3 bases and J by 9 bases, with 13 bases between the two germline ends. A few counts support this clonotype. Its cognate antigen is unknown. This TCR was recovered from a human donor in good health (CMV status not recorded). Some clones in this sample may be carry-over from other donors' samples. This sequence joins TRBV28 and TRBJ2-3, with D perhaps matching TRBD2 (5 bases). Source material: PBMCs. The CDR3 protein is CASSFNFGETQYF. The CDR3 DNA sequence: TGTGCCAGCAGTTTTAATTTCGGGGAAACGCAGTATTTT. Combining the CDR3 with reference TRBV28 and TRBJ2-3 gives the whole variable domain DVKVTQSSRYLVKRTGEKVFLECVQDMDHENMFWYRQDPGLGLRLIYFSYDVKMKEKGDIPEGYSVSREKKERFSLILESASTNQTSMYLCASSFNFGETQYFGPGTRLTVL.